Detailed here is one T cell receptor (beta chain). This entry comes from a study of blood T cells in healthy people across ages. Using a J-beta primer mix together with a sample-barcoded 5' primer, a second PCR was run for about 6 to 11 cycles. TCRdb fed the 5' RACE reads into MiXCR, producing one record per CDR3 protein. The table shows about 1,500,000 distinct CDR3 sequences, with 42% occurring only once. The CDR3 loop spans 15 amino acids. V lost 5 bases to trimming and J lost 1 base, with 12 bases between them. V usage is TRBV12-3 or TRBV12-4 and J usage is TRBJ2-1; D perhaps matches TRBD2 (6 bases). This clonotype was obtained from a woman between 18 and 29 years old in good health. What was sequenced was blood. CDR3 DNA: TGTGCCAGCAGTCCCCGGCGGGGTTCCTACAATGAGCAGTTCTTC. Its translation is CASSPRRGSYNEQFF.